These T cell receptor beta chains were read from a single sample in a study of blood T cells in healthy people across ages. TCRdb called the 5' RACE reads again in MiXCR, with one record for every CDR3 protein. The data hold about 1.4 million distinct CDR3 sequences, with almost 60% observed a single time. Input material: blood. The source is a man aged 18 to 35 in good health. CDR3s include the opening cysteine and the closing phenylalanine or tryptophan. D genes are given only for firm matches. Expanded clones get a size class; other rows say once, few or many, or leave the size out.

j_call v_call d_call cdr3_length clone_size cdr3_nt cdr3_aa
TRBJ2-7 TRBV2 - 11 few TGTGCCAGCGAGACCTCCCACGAGCAGTACTTC CASETSHEQYF
TRBJ1-1 TRBV25-1 - 14 - TGTGCCAGCAGTTCCGGGCCGGAGAACACTGAAGCTTTCTTT CASSSGPENTEAFF
TRBJ2-3 TRBV12-3/TRBV12-4 - 12 - TGTGCCAGCACCGCTGGGTCCGCTACGCAGTATTTT CASTAGSATQYF
TRBJ1-5 TRBV4-3 TRBD1 16 - TGCGCCAGCAGCCAAGACTCGACAGGGGGTAATCAGCCCCAGCATTTT CASSQDSTGGNQPQHF
TRBJ2-3 TRBV7-2 - 15 - TGTGCCAGCAGACTAAGACAGGGAGGGTCTGAAACGCAGTATTTT CASRLRQGGSETQYF
TRBJ2-3 TRBV29-1 TRBD2 13 once TGCAGCGTTGCCGGGAGGGCCGCAGATACGCAGTATTTT CSVAGRAADTQYF
TRBJ1-6 TRBV2 - 12 - TGTGCCAGCACAAAGTATTCCTCACCCCTCCACTTT CASTKYSSPLHF
TRBJ2-1 TRBV15 - 14 few TGTGCCACCAGCAGGGAACCAAGACAGAATGAGCAGTTCTTC CATSREPRQNEQFF
TRBJ2-6 TRBV29-1 TRBD1 16 - TGCTGCGTAACCGGGACAGAAGACGCTGGGGCCAACGTCCTGACTTTC CCVTGTEDAGANVLTF
TRBJ2-2 TRBV27 TRBD1 15 - TGTGCCAGTCGACAGGGTGAGGCTATTCCCGGGGAGCTGTTTTTT CASRQGEAIPGELFF
TRBJ2-4 TRBV29-1 TRBD1 15 - TGCAGCGTTGATTCCCCCCAGGGGGCCCTTAACGAGCGGTACTTC CSVDSPQGALNERYF
TRBJ2-1 TRBV20-1 TRBD1 14 - TGCAGTGCTAGACAGGGGGCGCTGGACGATGAGCAGTTCTTC CSARQGALDDEQFF
TRBJ2-5 TRBV3-1 - 15 few TGTGCCAGCAGCCCGTTAGGGGGGTTCAAAGAGACCCAGTACTTC CASSPLGGFKETQYF
TRBJ2-7 TRBV14 TRBD1 16 few TGTGCCAGCAGCCACCGTCGCGACAGGGGGTCCTACGAGCAGTACTTC CASSHRRDRGSYEQYF
TRBJ1-2 TRBV9 - 13 - TGTGCCAGCAGCGGCCAGAAGCACTATGGCTACACCTTC CASSGQKHYGYTF
TRBJ2-5 TRBV15 - 16 - TGTGCCACCAGCAGAGATAGGGTCTATGGGCAAGAGACCCAGTACTTC CATSRDRVYGQETQYF
TRBJ2-7 TRBV7-2 - 14 - TGTGCCAGCAGCCCAGGTTTGTTGGGCTACGAGCAGTACTTC CASSPGLLGYEQYF
TRBJ1-1 TRBV11-2 - 12 - TGTGCCAGCAGCTTAGATCACGTCGAGGCTTTCTTT CASSLDHVEAFF
TRBJ2-7 TRBV27 TRBD2 16 - TGTGCCAGCAGTTTAACTAGCGGGGGACTAACCTACGAGCAGTACTTC CASSLTSGGLTYEQYF
TRBJ2-7 TRBV27 TRBD2 14 - TGTGCCAGCAGACTGGGACTAGAGTTCCACGAGCAGTACTTC CASRLGLEFHEQYF
TRBJ2-1 TRBV4-1 TRBD1 13 - TGCGCCAGCAGCCTACAAACAGGGGAACAGCAGTTCTTC CASSLQTGEQQFF
TRBJ2-7 TRBV20-1 - 13 few TGCAGTGCTAGACCGGGACACACCTACGAGCAGTACTTC CSARPGHTYEQYF
TRBJ2-1 TRBV29-1 - 13 - TGCAGCGTTGGCTGGGGGTTCTACAATGAGCAGTTCTTC CSVGWGFYNEQFF
TRBJ2-7 TRBV11-1 - 12 - TGTGCCAGCAGCAAGCTAGCGTACGAGCAGTACTTC CASSKLAYEQYF
TRBJ2-2 TRBV27 - 15 - TGTGCCAGCAGCCCCAGCCTGACCCGGGGCGGGGAGCCGTTTTTT CASSPSLTRGGEPFF
TRBJ1-6 TRBV27 TRBD1 16 - TGTGCCAGCAGTTTTGGGCAGGGGGACTATAATTCACCCCTCCACTTT CASSFGQGDYNSPLHF
TRBJ1-2 TRBV4-1 - 16 few TGCGCCAGCAGCCAGACCTTATTCTACAGGGCTAATGGCTACACCTTC CASSQTLFYRANGYTF